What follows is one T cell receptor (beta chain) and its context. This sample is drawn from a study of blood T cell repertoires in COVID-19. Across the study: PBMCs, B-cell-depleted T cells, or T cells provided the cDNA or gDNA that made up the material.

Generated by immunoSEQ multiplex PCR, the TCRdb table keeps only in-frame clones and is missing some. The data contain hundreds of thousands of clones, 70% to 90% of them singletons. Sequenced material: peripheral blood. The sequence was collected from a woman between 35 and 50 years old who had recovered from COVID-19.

CDR3 in amino acids: CASSPAGIEQYF. The CDR3 DNA reads TGTGCCAGCAGCCCCGCGGGGATTGAGCAGTACTTC. The chain links TRBV7-8 to TRBJ2-7; D is possibly TRBD2 (6 bases). The V end was cut by 5 bases, the J end by 7 bases, with 12 bases between. The CDR3 consists of 12 residues. Germline CDR1 and CDR2: SGHVS and FQNEAQ.